This T cell receptor (beta chain) originates from a study of beta chain features in type 1 diabetes. Overall study: Healthy donors, compared against patients, showed similar age, gender and cell yields.

General study points: More deletions and fewer insertions at VDJ junctions were seen in type 1 diabetes patients. Sampled from patients, naive, central memory and Treg TCRB repertoires appeared more similar than those sampled from healthy donors.

This clone was recorded a few times. Its matching antigen is unknown. Other DNA sequences in this specimen translate into the identical CDR3. What was sequenced were expressed TCRB transcripts, since all of the isolated RNA had been reverse transcribed. Deep immunoSEQ sequencing covered naive, central memory and regulatory T cell samples. TCRdb's copy holds only in-frame clones and misses some; the assay was immunoSEQ multiplex PCR. The sample has just over 600,000 clones, roughly a sixth seen once. The TCR comes from a man between 18 and 35 years old in good health. Sequencing input: naive CD4+ T cells from blood.

CDR3 DNA: TGTGCCAGCAGCGTAGTGGGAAGCTCCTACAATGAGCAGTTCTTC. Translating gives CASSVVGSSYNEQFF. J is TRBJ2-1 and V is TRBV9, with D unresolved. V lost 0 bases to trimming and J lost 0 bases, with 7 bases between them. Germline V gene sequence: CDR1 SGDLS, CDR2 YYNGEE. This CDR3 is 15 amino acids long.